These 20 T cell receptor beta chains were sequenced from one sample in a study of blood T cell repertoires in COVID-19. Only in-frame clones appear in the TCRdb table, and some are missing; sequencing was by immunoSEQ multiplex PCR. Of about 270,000 clones listed, 88% are singletons. Sequenced sample: PBMCs or T cells enriched from blood (not recorded which). These receptors were collected from an older woman in a cohort exposed to, infected with or recovered from COVID-19 (not recorded which).

V usage is TRBV7-3 and J usage is TRBJ2-5; 7 bases agree with TRBD2. The V and J ends lost 1 base and 6 bases, in that order; junction bases with no gene match: 5. CDR1 and CDR2 from the germline V gene are SGHTA and FQGTGA. CDR3 size: 14 residues. The DNA for the CDR3 is TGTGCCAGCAGCTTAATGCCGGGAGGACAGACCCAGTACTTC. Its translation: CASSLMPGGQTQYF. Full variable domain (rest looked up from reference TRBV7-3 and TRBJ2-5): GAGVSQTPSNKVTEKGKYVELRCDPISGHTALYWYRQSLGQGPEFLIYFQGTGAADDSGLPNDRFFAVRPEGSVSTLKIQRTERGDSAVYLCASSLMPGGQTQYFGPGTRLLVL.

The V gene is TRBV3-1 (or the pseudogene TRBV3-2), the J gene TRBJ2-4; D call uncertain. V shed 10 bases and J shed 5 bases, with 18 bases lying between them. CDR1 is LGHDT, CDR2 YNNKEL, per germline (reference sequence). The CDR3 length is 14 residues. The CDR3 DNA reads as TGTGCCACTACTAAGGTCGGTTTCGAAAACATTCAGTACTTC. Translated, it gives CATTKVGFENIQYF.

For the CDR3, the DNA is TGCGCCAGCAGTCCCCTAGCGGGAGTCCTTAATGAGCAGTTCTTC. It encodes CASSPLAGVLNEQFF. The rearrangement uses TRBV5-1 and TRBJ2-1; TRBD2 matches at 10 bases. J was trimmed by 7 bases and V by 5 bases; bases with no gene match: 9. The CDR3 is made up of 15 amino acids. From germline, CDR1 is SGHRS and CDR2 YFSETQ.

The chain carries TRBV28 and TRBJ1-2; 7 bases fit TRBD1. V was clipped by 3 bases and J by 2 bases; unmatched bases: 3. Germline CDR1 reads MDHEN; CDR2 reads SYDVKM. The CDR3 is made up of 14 amino acids. The CDR3 spells CASSFVGGNYGYTF. CDR3 in DNA: TGTGCCAGCAGTTTCGTAGGGGGCAACTATGGCTACACCTTC.

This chain joins TRBV14 and TRBJ2-1; D not resolved. The germline V and J ends were trimmed by 4 bases and 8 bases, with 12 bases remaining between them. CDR1 is SGHDN and CDR2 is FVKESK in the germline V gene. The CDR3 is 13 amino acids. CDR3 bases: TGTGCCAGCAGCCTCGAAAGAGGATATGAGCAGTTCTTC. Translating gives CASSLERGYEQFF.

This chain links TRBV30 with TRBJ1-2; unclear D gene. CDR3 length: 13 residues. Germline lookup yields CDR1 GTSNPN and CDR2 SVGIG (reference sequence). V was cut by 5 bases and J by 6 bases, with 16 bases left in between. The CDR3 is CAWEGSRRDGYTF. In DNA form, the CDR3 reads TGTGCCTGGGAAGGGAGCAGGCGGGATGGCTACACCTTC.

The chain joins TRBV5-4 to TRBJ1-2; TRBD1 matches 10 bases. The CDR3 consists of 14 residues. Germline V CDR1 and CDR2: SGHNT, YYREEE (reference sequence). V lost 5 bases and J lost 6; bases outside the gene matches: 7. The CDR3 here is CASSHWTGGDGYTF. The CDR3 DNA follows: TGTGCCAGCAGTCATTGGACAGGGGGAGATGGCTACACCTTC.

V usage is TRBV29-1 and J usage is TRBJ1-2; 11 positions match TRBD1. The J segment lost 8 bases and the V segment lost 6 bases, leaving 11 bases of the junction unmatched. The CDR3 length is 14 residues. Looked up from germline, CDR1 is SQVTM and CDR2 is ANQGSEA. CDR3 sequence: CSVSPGQGAGGYTF. The CDR3 DNA sequence: TGCAGCGTGTCACCCGGACAGGGGGCAGGAGGCTACACCTTC.

The J gene is TRBJ2-1, the V gene TRBV5-6; no definite D call. Trimming removed 4 bases at V and 3 bases at J, with 8 bases between. This CDR3 contains 13 residues. The germline CDR1 and CDR2 sequences are SGHDT and YYEEEE. The CDR3 reads CASSRFGYNEQFF. The CDR3 coding sequence is TGTGCCAGCAGCCGCTTCGGCTACAATGAGCAGTTCTTC.

CDR3 in DNA: TGTGCCAGCAGTCGACAGGCTACCTATGGCTACACCTTC. Translating it yields CASSRQATYGYTF. J is TRBJ1-2 and V is TRBV28; tentatively, D is TRBD1 (6 bases). The CDR3 is 13 amino acids. Trimming shortened V by 5 bases and J by 4 bases, and 11 bases separated the two germline ends. Germline CDR1 is MDHEN and CDR2 is SYDVKM.

V and J are TRBV11-2 and TRBJ1-6; D is possibly TRBD1 (6 bases). Germline V lookup: CDR1 SGHAT, CDR2 FQNNGV. V dropped 5 bases and J dropped 3 bases, with 8 bases sitting between them. The CDR3 runs to 14 residues. The CDR3 reads CASSRTDYNSPLHF. Here the CDR3 DNA reads TGTGCCAGCAGCCGGACAGACTATAATTCACCCCTCCACTTT.

V usage is TRBV15 and J usage is TRBJ2-1; 10 nucleotides match TRBD1. Trimming took 0 bases from V and 16 from J; bases not matched to a gene: 6. Per the germline V gene, CDR1 is LNHNV and CDR2 is YYDKDF (reference sequence). This CDR3 contains 13 residues. The CDR3 reads CATSREVGQGHFF. The CDR3 coding sequence is TGTGCCACCAGCAGAGAAGTGGGACAGGGGCACTTCTTC. The whole variable domain, remainder taken from reference TRBV15 and TRBJ2-1, is DAMVIQNPRYQVTQFGKPVTLSCSQTLNHNVMYWYQQKSSQAPKLLFHYYDKDFNNEADTPDNFQSRRPNTSFCFLDIRSPGLGDTAMYLCATSREVGQGHFFGPGTRLTVL.

This clone was seen only a few times. The chain links TRBV30 to TRBJ2-1, with TRBD2 matching 12 bases. V trimming: 3 bases; J trimming: 7 bases; junction bases outside the gene matches: 10. CDR3 size: 16 residues. Germline CDR1 reads GTSNPN; CDR2 reads SVGIG (reference sequence). CDR3 sequence: CAWRNPSGRAGNEQFF. CDR3 bases: TGTGCCTGGAGGAACCCTAGCGGGAGGGCGGGAAATGAGCAGTTCTTC.

The chain has TRBV11-1 and TRBJ2-1, with D tentatively TRBD2 (6 bases). The ends were cut back, 5 bases at V and 4 bases at J, with 15 bases in the middle. The CDR3 extends over 15 amino acids. From germline, CDR1 is SGHAT and CDR2 FQDESV (reference sequence). Here the CDR3 reads CASSLRSGAYNEQFF. DNA of the CDR3: TGTGCCAGCAGCCTCCGTAGCGGTGCATACAATGAGCAGTTCTTC.

The chain joins TRBV27 to TRBJ1-6; D unresolved. Germline CDR1 reads MNHEY; CDR2 reads SMNVEV (reference sequence). V was cut by 0 bases and J by 8 bases, with 5 bases left in between. CDR3 size: 13 residues. Here the CDR3 DNA reads TGTGCCAGCAGTTTATCCATAGATTCACCCCTCCACTTT. It is translated as CASSLSIDSPLHF.

The chain carries TRBV7-9 and TRBJ2-7; TRBD2 is a possible D gene (5 bases). The CDR3 covers 16 residues. Per germline, CDR1 SEHNR and CDR2 FQNEAQ (reference sequence). Trimming took off 4 bases at V and 4 bases at J, with 20 bases between the two ends. In DNA form, the CDR3 reads TGTGCCAGCAGCTCTGAGCCGGGGAGCCCCCCTTACGAGCAGTACTTC. It specifies CASSSEPGSPPYEQYF.

This chain connects TRBV7-2 to TRBJ2-1; 7 bases match TRBD2. The germline V gene encodes CDR1 SGHTA and CDR2 FQGNSA. The CDR3 is made up of 13 amino acids. The ends lost 3 bases at V and 7 bases at J; junction bases unmatched: 3. The CDR3 loop reads CASSFVGRNEQFF. The CDR3 nucleotides read TGTGCCAGCAGCTTCGTCGGGAGGAATGAGCAGTTCTTC.

In nucleotides, the CDR3 is TGTGCCACCAGCAGATCGAGCGGGAGGAATCCCTACGAGCAGTACTTC. Its translation is CATSRSSGRNPYEQYF. The chain joins TRBV15 to TRBJ2-7, with 9 bases that match TRBD2. Germline V gene sequence: CDR1 LNHNV, CDR2 YYDKDF (reference sequence). V was clipped by 2 bases and J by 2 bases; unmatched bases: 7. The CDR3 spans 16 residues.

This chain links TRBV15 with TRBJ2-1, with 9 bases identical to TRBD2. The length of the CDR3 is 13 residues. The germline V gene encodes CDR1 LNHNV and CDR2 YYDKDF (reference sequence). V lost 2 bases to trimming and J lost 9 bases; unmatched junction nucleotides: 2. CDR3 sequence reads: CATSRTTSGEQFF. In DNA form, the CDR3 reads TGTGCCACCAGCAGAACGACTAGCGGTGAGCAGTTCTTC.

This clone was seen only a few times. V and J are TRBV19 and TRBJ1-5; D remains ambiguous. The CDR3 contains 16 residues. V was clipped by 1 base and J by 1 base, with 11 bases between them. The germline V gene encodes CDR1 LNHDA and CDR2 SQIVND (reference sequence). The CDR3 loop is CASSIGGLGSNQPQHF. In DNA, the CDR3 is TGTGCCAGTAGTATAGGAGGGCTAGGGAGCAATCAGCCCCAGCATTTT.